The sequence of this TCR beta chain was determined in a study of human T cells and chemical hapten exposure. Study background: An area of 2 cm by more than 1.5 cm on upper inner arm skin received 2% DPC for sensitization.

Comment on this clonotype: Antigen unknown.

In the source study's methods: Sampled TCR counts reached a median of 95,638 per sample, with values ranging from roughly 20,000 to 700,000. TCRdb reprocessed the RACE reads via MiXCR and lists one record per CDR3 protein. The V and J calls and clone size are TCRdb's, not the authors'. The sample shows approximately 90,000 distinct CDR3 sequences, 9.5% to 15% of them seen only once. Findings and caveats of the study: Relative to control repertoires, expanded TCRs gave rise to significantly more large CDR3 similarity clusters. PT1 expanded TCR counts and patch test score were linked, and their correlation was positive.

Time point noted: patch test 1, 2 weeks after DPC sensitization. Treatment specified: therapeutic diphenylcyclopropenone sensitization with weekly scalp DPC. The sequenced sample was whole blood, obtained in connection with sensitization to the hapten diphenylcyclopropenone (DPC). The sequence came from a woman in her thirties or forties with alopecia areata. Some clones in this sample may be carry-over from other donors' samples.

Here the CDR3 reads CASSPIVKGHYEQYF. CDR3 DNA: TGTGCCAGCTCACCCATAGTAAAGGGGCACTACGAGCAGTACTTC. The chain combines TRBV18 with TRBJ2-7; D is possibly TRBD1 (5 bases). CDR3 length equals 15 residues. The germline CDR1 and CDR2 sequences are KGHSH and LQKENI. The ends were cut back, 3 bases at V and 3 bases at J, with 15 bases in the middle.